These 29 T cell receptor beta chains were sequenced from one sample in a study of blood T cell dynamics during melanoma immunotherapy. Sequenced by immunoSEQ multiplex PCR; TCRdb stores in-frame clones only, minus some. The sample carries approximately 160 clones, 80% to 95% recorded once. The time point was: week 3, after first cycle of checkpoint inhibitor. Sequences were derived from naive CD8+ T cells from blood, sampled from a patient treated with checkpoint blockade. These receptors all stem from a human donor with melanoma.

This sequence joins TRBV19 and TRBJ1-1, with TRBD1 matching over 9 bases. V gave up 7 bases and J gave up 1 base; unmatched junction bases: 4. Germline-derived CDR1 and CDR2 are LNHDA and SQIVND (reference sequence). The CDR3 runs to 14 residues. The CDR3 reads CASTYRGPNTEAFF. The CDR3 DNA reads as TGTGCCAGTACTTACAGGGGGCCGAACACTGAAGCTTTCTTT.

This chain connects TRBV7-9 to TRBJ1-2; D not certain. CDR1 is SEHNR, CDR2 FQNEAQ, per germline (reference sequence). The V end lost 5 bases, the J end lost 6 bases, and 10 bases lay between the germline ends. This CDR3 has 12 residues. CDR3 residues: CASSPDADGYTF. The CDR3 bases are TGTGCCAGCAGCCCGGACGCGGATGGCTACACCTTC.

This clone was picked up a small number of times. The DNA of the CDR3 is TGTGCCAGCAGTTTAATCCTAGCGGAAACACAAGAGACCCAGTACTTC. It specifies CASSLILAETQETQYF. The chain uses TRBV28 and TRBJ2-5; TRBD2 agrees at 7 bases. The germline V gene has CDR1 MDHEN and CDR2 SYDVKM. This CDR3 region has 16 residues. Unmatched junction bases numbered 8, after V lost 2 bases and J lost 2 bases.

The rearrangement joins TRBV11-2 to TRBJ2-7, with D perhaps TRBD2 (6 bases). Germline-derived CDR1 and CDR2 are SGHAT and FQNNGV. Trimming cost V 5 bases and J 3 bases, with 11 bases left between them. CDR3 length equals 13 residues. For the CDR3, the DNA is TGTGCCAGCAGCCTACGGGACTTCTACGAGCAGTACTTC. Translation: CASSLRDFYEQYF.

The genes are TRBV5-5 and TRBJ2-3; TRBD1 aligns across 10 bases. With V trimmed by 2 bases and J by 11 bases, 11 bases remained unmatched. Germline CDR1 is SGHKS and CDR2 is YYEKEE (reference sequence). CDR3 length equals 15 residues. The DNA for the CDR3 is TGTGCCAGCAGCTTCGAGCGGGACAGGGGTCTTGGGCAGTATTTT. This encodes CASSFERDRGLGQYF.

The chain employs TRBV2 and TRBJ2-7; 7 nucleotides align to TRBD1. Per germline, CDR1 SNHLY and CDR2 FYNNEI. Trimming at V came to 3 bases and at J to 4 bases, leaving 9 bases not matched to a gene. The CDR3 is made up of 15 amino acids. The CDR3 nucleotides read TGTGCCAGCAGTGAGTACAGGGGAACTCCTTACGAGCAGTACTTC. Translation: CASSEYRGTPYEQYF.

The V call is TRBV4-2, the J call TRBJ2-7, with 8 bases lining up with TRBD2. Trimming at V came to 4 bases and at J to 2 bases, leaving 4 bases not matched to a gene. The CDR3 covers 14 residues. Germline V gene lookup returns CDR1 LGHNA and CDR2 YNFKEQ. The CDR3 spells CASSLGLAAYEQYF. CDR3 nucleotides: TGTGCCAGCAGCCTCGGACTAGCCGCCTACGAGCAGTACTTC.

The chain combines TRBV10-3 with TRBJ2-2; D is unresolved. This CDR3 comprises 13 residues. Trimming left V 2 bases short and J 5 bases short, with 6 bases between. Germline-derived CDR1 and CDR2 are ENHRY and SYGVKD. The CDR3 is CAISEERTGELFF. CDR3 DNA: TGTGCCATCAGTGAGGAAAGGACCGGGGAGCTGTTTTTT.

The gene calls are TRBV30 and TRBJ2-5, with a tentative D call TRBD1 (6 bases). V lost 0 bases and J 5 bases, leaving 10 bases between the germline ends. CDR3 size: 13 residues. The germline CDR1 and CDR2 sequences are GTSNPN and SVGIG (reference sequence). CDR3 loop: CAWSVGGWETQYF. The CDR3 nucleotides are TGTGCCTGGAGTGTTGGGGGCTGGGAGACCCAGTACTTC.

V is TRBV30 and J is TRBJ2-5; the match to TRBD2 covers 7 bases. V trimming: 1 base; J trimming: 3 bases; junction bases outside the gene matches: 11. There are 16 residues in the CDR3. The V gene's germline CDR1 is GTSNPN and CDR2 SVGIG (reference sequence). CDR3 DNA sequence: TGTGCCTGGAGTGGGCCAACCCGGGAGGCGGAAGAGACCCAGTACTTC. Amino acids: CAWSGPTREAEETQYF.

The chain combines TRBV5-1 with TRBJ1-2, with a weak D call TRBD1 (5 bases). Germline V CDR1 and CDR2: SGHRS, YFSETQ. The CDR3 has 15 amino acids. V lost 4 bases, J lost 4 bases, and 17 bases lay in between. The CDR3 loop is CASSTRVASVYGYTF. CDR3 bases: TGCGCCAGCAGCACCAGGGTTGCCTCCGTCTATGGCTACACCTTC.

The chain is built from TRBV7-9 and TRBJ2-1; 11 bases align to TRBD1. J gave up 7 bases and V 5 bases, and 7 bases lay outside the gene matches. The CDR3 contains 15 residues. CDR1 and CDR2 from the germline V gene are SEHNR and FQNEAQ (reference sequence). CDR3: CASSPDRGHGNEQFF. DNA for the CDR3: TGTGCCAGCAGCCCGGACAGGGGGCATGGGAATGAGCAGTTCTTC.

This clone showed up just a few times. The genes are TRBV7-9 and TRBJ1-2; 9 bases map to TRBD1. J was trimmed by 6 bases and V by 4 bases; bases with no gene match: 9. Germline V gene data show CDR1 as SEHNR and CDR2 as FQNEAQ (reference sequence). The CDR3 extends over 15 amino acids. The CDR3 nucleotides are TGTGCCAGCAGCTGGGTGACAGGGGGTAAAGATGGCTACACCTTC. The encoded protein is CASSWVTGGKDGYTF. The full variable domain, its missing parts supplied by reference TRBV7-9 and TRBJ1-2, is DTGVSQNPRHKITKRGQNVTFRCDPISEHNRLYWYRQTLGQGPEFLTYFQNEAQLEKSRLLSDRFSAERPKGSFSTLEIQRTEQGDSAMYLCASSWVTGGKDGYTFGSGTRLTVV.

This sequence joins TRBV9 and TRBJ2-7; the D is unclear. CDR1 SGDLS and CDR2 YYNGEE come from the germline V gene. The CDR3 loop spans 15 amino acids. V was pared by 0 bases and J by 5 bases, with 15 bases between. CDR3 in amino acids: CASSVEGGLGDEQYF. The CDR3, as DNA: TGTGCCAGCAGCGTAGAAGGTGGATTAGGCGACGAGCAGTACTTC.

V gene TRBV10-1 combines with J gene TRBJ2-2; D may be TRBD1 or TRBD2 (5 bases each). CDR3 length equals 15 residues. Germline V lookup: CDR1 WNHNN, CDR2 SYGVQD (reference sequence). V was trimmed by 6 bases and J by 3 bases, leaving 14 bases between them. CDR3 sequence: CASSERGTHTGELFF. The CDR3, as DNA: TGCGCCAGCAGCGAGAGGGGCACTCACACCGGGGAGCTGTTTTTT.

The chain joins TRBV2 to TRBJ1-1; 7 bases are a match to TRBD1. The CDR3 has 15 amino acids. Germline-derived CDR1 and CDR2 are SNHLY and FYNNEI. V dropped 2 bases and J dropped 5; count of bases not matched to a gene: 8. The CDR3 is CASSEWAGGGTEAFF. The CDR3 bases are TGTGCCAGCAGTGAATGGGCAGGGGGTGGGACTGAAGCTTTCTTT.

The chain employs TRBV7-9 and TRBJ2-1; 11 bases agree with TRBD1. Germline assignment: CDR1 SEHNR and CDR2 FQNEAQ (reference sequence). The CDR3 has 15 amino acids. The V and J ends lost 8 bases and 7 bases, in that order; junction bases with no gene match: 10. Written as DNA, the CDR3 is TGTGCCAGCGGCCCGGACAGGGGGCATGGGAATGAGCAGTTCTTC. Its translation: CASGPDRGHGNEQFF.

The chain joins TRBV27 to TRBJ1-5, with D perhaps matching TRBD1 (5 bases). Trimming stripped 6 bases from V and 4 bases from J, with 13 bases between. This CDR3 region has 14 residues. CDR1 and CDR2 (germline): MNHEY, SMNVEV (reference sequence). CDR3 sequence: CASRPLGGNQPQHF. CDR3 sequence (DNA): TGTGCCAGCAGACCCCTCGGGGGGAATCAGCCCCAGCATTTT.

The V gene is TRBV27, the J gene TRBJ1-2; D is possibly TRBD1 (5 bases). V lost 4 bases and J 2 bases, leaving 8 bases between the germline ends. Germline V gene sequence: CDR1 MNHEY, CDR2 SMNVEV (reference sequence). The CDR3 totals 13 residues. The CDR3 coding sequence is TGTGCCAGCAGTTCGCAGGGAAACTATGGCTACACCTTC. This translates into CASSSQGNYGYTF.

This chain uses TRBV9 with TRBJ2-5, with D perhaps matching TRBD1 (7 bases). Germline V gene data show CDR1 as SGDLS and CDR2 as YYNGEE. The germline V and J ends were trimmed by 4 bases and 1 base, with 14 bases remaining between them. The CDR3 is 15 amino acids. The CDR3 protein is CASSPGGRSQETQYF. CDR3 nucleotide sequence: TGTGCCAGCAGCCCAGGGGGGAGGTCCCAAGAGACCCAGTACTTC.

V and J are TRBV28 and TRBJ2-3, with a weak D call TRBD2 (6 bases). Germline values: CDR1 MDHEN, CDR2 SYDVKM. The V end lost 5 bases, the J end lost 1 base, and 13 bases lay between the germline ends. This CDR3 spans 15 amino acids. The CDR3 is CASSRDSTGTDTQYF. Here the CDR3 DNA reads TGTGCCAGCAGTCGGGACTCCACAGGCACAGATACGCAGTATTTT.

The chain uses TRBV10-1 and TRBJ1-1, with unresolved D. With 9 bases removed from V and 7 bases from J, the gap between germline ends came to 3 bases. The germline V gene has CDR1 WNHNN and CDR2 SYGVQD (reference sequence). The CDR3 spans 8 residues. CDR3 bases: TGCGCCAGGGATGAAGCTTTCTTT. Its translation: CARDEAFF.

This chain uses TRBV5-1 with TRBJ2-5; D is ambiguous. The J call could be wrong; TRBJ2-7 is a better fit for the DNA end. Germline lookup yields CDR1 SGHRS and CDR2 YFSETQ. CDR3 length equals 13 residues. The CDR3 here is CASSFGNSYEQYF. The CDR3 DNA is TGCGCCAGCAGCTTTGGTAACTCCTACGAGCAGTACTTC.

This sequence joins TRBV11-2 and TRBJ1-2; D gene uncertain. CDR3 length: 17 residues. Looked up from germline, CDR1 is SGHAT and CDR2 is FQNNGV. The V gene lost 4 bases and the J gene lost 4 bases, with 22 bases spanning the gap. This CDR3 reads CASSSWTKTQAGYGYTF. DNA for the CDR3: TGTGCCAGCAGCTCCTGGACTAAAACCCAGGCGGGCTATGGCTACACCTTC.

In this sample, this clone turned up once. This chain connects TRBV7-6 to TRBJ1-1, with D possibly TRBD1 on 6 matching bases. There are 14 residues in the CDR3. Germline V gives CDR1 SGHVS, CDR2 FNYEAQ. Trimming pared 5 bases from V and 4 bases from J, leaving 14 bases between. This chain's CDR3 is CASSGLGAGTEAFF. The CDR3 DNA is TGTGCCAGCAGCGGCCTGGGGGCGGGCACTGAAGCTTTCTTT.

The chain is built from TRBV28 and TRBJ1-1; D might be TRBD1 (5 bases). Trimming pared 5 bases from V and 5 bases from J, leaving 12 bases between. The CDR3 loop spans 13 amino acids. Germline assignment: CDR1 MDHEN and CDR2 SYDVKM. This CDR3 reads CASSTQGWTEAFF. The CDR3 nucleotides read TGTGCCAGCAGTACTCAGGGTTGGACTGAAGCTTTCTTT.

The J gene is TRBJ2-7, the V gene TRBV27; the D call may be TRBD1 or TRBD2 (6 bases each). The V gene lost 0 bases and the J gene lost 7 bases, with 16 bases spanning the gap. Germline V lookup: CDR1 MNHEY, CDR2 SMNVEV (reference sequence). The CDR3 sequence is 15 residues long. The CDR3, as DNA: TGTGCCAGCAGTTTATCCTTCGGGGGCGCGGAAGAGCAGTACTTC. Protein sequence: CASSLSFGGAEEQYF.

This rearrangement joins TRBV5-1 to TRBJ2-3; TRBD2 agrees at 7 bases. The CDR3 covers 14 residues. Germline V lookup: CDR1 SGHRS, CDR2 YFSETQ. Trimming removed 4 bases from V and 5 bases from J; junction bases left unmatched: 7. DNA of the CDR3: TGCGCCAGCAGCCCCGAGGGAGGGCAAGATACGCAGTATTTT. Protein product: CASSPEGGQDTQYF.

V usage is TRBV5-6 and J usage is TRBJ2-1; D gene ambiguous. Germline assignment: CDR1 SGHDT and CDR2 YYEEEE. This CDR3 contains 13 residues. V lost 2 bases, J lost 4 bases, and 7 bases lay in between. The CDR3 sequence is CASSFGKYNEQFF. CDR3 bases: TGTGCCAGCAGCTTTGGGAAGTACAATGAGCAGTTCTTC.